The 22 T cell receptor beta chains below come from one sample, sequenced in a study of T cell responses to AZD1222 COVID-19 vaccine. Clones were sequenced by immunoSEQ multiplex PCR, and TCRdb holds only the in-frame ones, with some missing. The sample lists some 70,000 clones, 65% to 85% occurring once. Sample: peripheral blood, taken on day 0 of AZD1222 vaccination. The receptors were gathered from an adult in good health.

Here the CDR3 reads CASSLLLGGNTIYF. CDR3 coding DNA: TGTGCCAGCAGTCTTCTTTTGGGAGGAAACACCATATATTTT. This chain joins TRBV6-5 and TRBJ1-3; D unclear. Germline CDR1 and CDR2: MNHEY and SVGAGI. Trimming removed 5 bases from V and 4 bases from J, with 12 bases in between. The CDR3 has 14 amino acids.

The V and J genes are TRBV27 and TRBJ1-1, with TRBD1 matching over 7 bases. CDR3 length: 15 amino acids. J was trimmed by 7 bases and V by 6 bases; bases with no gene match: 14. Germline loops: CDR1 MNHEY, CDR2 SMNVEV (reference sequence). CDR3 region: CASRFGDSGRGEAFF. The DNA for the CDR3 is TGTGCCAGCAGATTCGGGGACAGCGGCCGCGGTGAAGCTTTCTTT.

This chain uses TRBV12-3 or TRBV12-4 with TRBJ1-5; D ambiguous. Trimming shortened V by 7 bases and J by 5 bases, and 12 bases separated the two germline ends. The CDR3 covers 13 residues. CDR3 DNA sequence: TGTGCCAGCACCGCGGGAGCCCATCAGCCCCAGCATTTT. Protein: CASTAGAHQPQHF.

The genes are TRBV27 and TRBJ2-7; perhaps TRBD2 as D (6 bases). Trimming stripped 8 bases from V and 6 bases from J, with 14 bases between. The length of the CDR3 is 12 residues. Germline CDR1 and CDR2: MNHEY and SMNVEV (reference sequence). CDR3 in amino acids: CASWGGPGEQYF. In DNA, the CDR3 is TGTGCCAGCTGGGGAGGACCCGGCGAGCAGTACTTC.

CDR3 region: CASSKGQGVKIGELFF. For the CDR3, the DNA is TGTGCCAGCAGCAAAGGACAGGGGGTGAAGATCGGGGAGCTGTTTTTT. The chain carries TRBV2 and TRBJ2-2, with 10 positions matching TRBD1. The V segment lost 6 bases and the J segment 7 bases; nucleotides outside the gene matches: 11. CDR1 is SNHLY, CDR2 FYNNEI, per germline. This CDR3 contains 16 residues.

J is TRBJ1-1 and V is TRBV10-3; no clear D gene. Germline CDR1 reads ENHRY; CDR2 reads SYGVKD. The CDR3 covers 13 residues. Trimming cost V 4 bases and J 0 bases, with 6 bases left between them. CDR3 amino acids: CAISVTMNTEAFF. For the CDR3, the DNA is TGTGCCATCAGTGTTACAATGAACACTGAAGCTTTCTTT.

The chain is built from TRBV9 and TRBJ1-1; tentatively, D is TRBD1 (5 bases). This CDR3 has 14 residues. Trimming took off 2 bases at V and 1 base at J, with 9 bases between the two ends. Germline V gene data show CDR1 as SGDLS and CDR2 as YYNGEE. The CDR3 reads CASSVRVGNTEAFF. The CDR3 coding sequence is TGTGCCAGCAGCGTCAGGGTTGGGAACACTGAAGCTTTCTTT.

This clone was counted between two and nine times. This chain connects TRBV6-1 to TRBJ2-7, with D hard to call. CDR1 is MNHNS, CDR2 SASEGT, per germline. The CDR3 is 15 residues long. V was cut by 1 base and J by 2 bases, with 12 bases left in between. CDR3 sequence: CASSEDRAGTYEQYF. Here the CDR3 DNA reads TGTGCCAGCAGTGAAGATCGGGCAGGAACCTACGAGCAGTACTTC.

In DNA, the CDR3 is TGTGCCAGCACCGAGACAAGTTTCAACAATGAGCAGTTCTTC. Translation gives CASTETSFNNEQFF. The J gene is TRBJ2-1, the V gene TRBV6-5, with D unresolved. V shed 7 bases and J shed 5 bases, with 15 bases lying between them. CDR3 length: 14 residues. The germline CDR1 and CDR2 sequences are MNHEY and SVGAGI.

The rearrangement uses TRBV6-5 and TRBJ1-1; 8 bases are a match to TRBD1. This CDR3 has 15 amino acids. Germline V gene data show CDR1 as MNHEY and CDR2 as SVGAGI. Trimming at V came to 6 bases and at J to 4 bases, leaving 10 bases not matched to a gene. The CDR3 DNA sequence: TGTGCCAGCAGGGACCAGGGGGCTAAGGGCACTGAAGCTTTCTTT. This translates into CASRDQGAKGTEAFF.

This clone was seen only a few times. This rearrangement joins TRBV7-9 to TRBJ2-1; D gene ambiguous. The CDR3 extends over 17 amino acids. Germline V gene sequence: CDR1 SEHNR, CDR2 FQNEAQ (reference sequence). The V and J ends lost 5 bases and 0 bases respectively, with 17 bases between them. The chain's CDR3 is CASSPLVGRSSYNEQFF. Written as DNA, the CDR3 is TGTGCCAGCAGCCCCTTGGTAGGGCGGAGCTCCTACAATGAGCAGTTCTTC.

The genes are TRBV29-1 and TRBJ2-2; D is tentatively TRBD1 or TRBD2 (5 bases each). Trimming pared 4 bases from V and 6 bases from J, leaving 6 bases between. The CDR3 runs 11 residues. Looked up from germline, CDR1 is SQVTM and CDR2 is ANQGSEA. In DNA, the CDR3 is TGCAGCGTTGGAGGGGCCGGGGAGCTGTTTTTT. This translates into CSVGGAGELFF.

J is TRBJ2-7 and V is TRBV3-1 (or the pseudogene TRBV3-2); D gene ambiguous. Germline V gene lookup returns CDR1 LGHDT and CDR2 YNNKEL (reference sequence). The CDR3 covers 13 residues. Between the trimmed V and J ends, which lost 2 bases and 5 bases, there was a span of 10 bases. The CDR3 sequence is CASSQSTFNEQYF. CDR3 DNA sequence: TGTGCCAGCAGCCAATCAACCTTTAACGAGCAGTACTTC.

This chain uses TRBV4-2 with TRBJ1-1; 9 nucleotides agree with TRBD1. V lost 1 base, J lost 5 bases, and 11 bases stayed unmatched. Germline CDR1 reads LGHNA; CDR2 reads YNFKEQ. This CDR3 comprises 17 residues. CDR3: CASSQGDRAPQLTEAFF. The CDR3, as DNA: TGTGCCAGCAGCCAAGGGGACAGGGCACCCCAACTAACTGAAGCTTTCTTT.

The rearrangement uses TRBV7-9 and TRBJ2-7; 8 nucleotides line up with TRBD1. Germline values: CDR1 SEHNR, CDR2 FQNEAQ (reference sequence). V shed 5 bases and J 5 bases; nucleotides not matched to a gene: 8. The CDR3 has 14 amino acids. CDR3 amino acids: CASSARQGINEQYF. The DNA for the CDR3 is TGTGCCAGCAGCGCCCGACAGGGGATAAACGAGCAGTACTTC.

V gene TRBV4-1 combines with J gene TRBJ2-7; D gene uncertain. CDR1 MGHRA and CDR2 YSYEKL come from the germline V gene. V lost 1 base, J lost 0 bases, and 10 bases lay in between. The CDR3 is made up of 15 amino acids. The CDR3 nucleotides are TGCGCCAGCAGCCAAGCCCAGTCCTCCTCCTACGAGCAGTACTTC. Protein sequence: CASSQAQSSSYEQYF.

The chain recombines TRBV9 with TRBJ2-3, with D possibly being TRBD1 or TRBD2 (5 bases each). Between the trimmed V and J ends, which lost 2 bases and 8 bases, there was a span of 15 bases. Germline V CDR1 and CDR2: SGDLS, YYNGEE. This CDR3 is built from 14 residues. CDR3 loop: CASSVPGPASTQYF. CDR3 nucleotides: TGTGCCAGCAGCGTTCCGGGACCCGCAAGTACGCAGTATTTT.

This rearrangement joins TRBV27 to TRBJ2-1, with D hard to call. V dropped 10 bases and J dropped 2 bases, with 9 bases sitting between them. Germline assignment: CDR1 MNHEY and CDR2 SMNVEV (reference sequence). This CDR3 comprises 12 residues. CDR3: CATWTAYNEQFF. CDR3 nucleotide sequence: TGTGCCACCTGGACCGCCTACAATGAGCAGTTCTTC.

CDR3 in amino acids: CATSHLRLGTEAFF. In DNA form, the CDR3 reads TGTGCCACCAGCCATCTTCGGTTGGGTACTGAAGCTTTCTTT. The chain joins TRBV15 to TRBJ1-1; D not certain. The germline CDR1 and CDR2 sequences are LNHNV and YYDKDF (reference sequence). V was trimmed by 5 bases and J by 5 bases, leaving 15 bases between them. CDR3 length equals 14 residues.

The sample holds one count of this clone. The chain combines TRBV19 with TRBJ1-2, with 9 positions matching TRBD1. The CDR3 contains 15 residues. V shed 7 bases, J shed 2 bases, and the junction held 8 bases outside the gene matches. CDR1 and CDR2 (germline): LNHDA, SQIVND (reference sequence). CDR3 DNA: TGTGCCAGTAAGGACAGGGGCGAAGGGAACTATGGCTACACCTTC. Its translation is CASKDRGEGNYGYTF.

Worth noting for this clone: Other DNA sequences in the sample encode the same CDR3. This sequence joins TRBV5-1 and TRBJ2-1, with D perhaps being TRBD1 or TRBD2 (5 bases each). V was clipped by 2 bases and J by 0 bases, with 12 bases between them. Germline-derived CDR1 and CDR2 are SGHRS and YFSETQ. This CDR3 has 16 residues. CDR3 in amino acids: CASSLEGQGSYNEQFF. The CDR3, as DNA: TGCGCCAGCAGCTTAGAGGGGCAAGGCTCCTACAATGAGCAGTTCTTC. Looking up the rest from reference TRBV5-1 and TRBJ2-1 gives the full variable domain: KAGVTQTPRYLIKTRGQQVTLSCSPISGHRSVSWYQQTPGQGLQFLFEYFSETQRNKGNFPGRFSGRQFSNSRSEMNVSTLELGDSALYLCASSLEGQGSYNEQFFGPGTRLTVL.

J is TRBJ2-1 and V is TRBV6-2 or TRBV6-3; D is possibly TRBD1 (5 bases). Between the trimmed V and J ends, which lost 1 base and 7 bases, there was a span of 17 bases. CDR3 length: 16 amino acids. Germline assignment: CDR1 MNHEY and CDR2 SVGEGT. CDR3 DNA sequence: TGTGCCAGCAGTTACTGGCTAGGTAAATCAGGGAATGAGCAGTTCTTC. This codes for CASSYWLGKSGNEQFF.